Listed here are 20 T cell receptor beta chains from one sample, sequenced in a study of OX40 agonist ivuxolimab in advanced cancers. The assay was immunoSEQ multiplex PCR, and TCRdb's table has in-frame clones only and misses some. The profile covers 58,000 or so clones, with around four fifths appearing a single time and 3% to 3.5% taken by the ten largest. Sample: CD4+ or CD8+ T cells sorted from blood, taken in a trial of the OX40 agonist ivuxolimab. These receptors were taken from an adult with an advanced solid tumor such as melanoma, head and neck, liver or kidney cancer.

This sequence joins TRBV7-9 and TRBJ1-1; D gene ambiguous. Looked up from germline, CDR1 is SEHNR and CDR2 is FQNEAQ (reference sequence). The V and J ends lost 1 base and 8 bases respectively, with 8 bases between them. CDR3 length: 12 amino acids. The CDR3 loop reads CASSLDVREAFF. The CDR3, as DNA: TGTGCCAGCAGCTTAGACGTAAGAGAAGCTTTCTTT.

The chain's CDR3 is CAWSLRGNEKLFF. The CDR3 DNA reads as TGTGCCTGGAGTCTAAGGGGAAATGAAAAACTGTTTTTT. The chain combines TRBV30 with TRBJ1-4; D is possibly TRBD1 (5 bases). V gave up 2 bases and J gave up 5 bases, with 9 bases separating them. The CDR3 spans 13 residues. CDR1 GTSNPN and CDR2 SVGIG come from the germline V gene (reference sequence).

As to this clone: Other DNA sequences within the sample encode an identical CDR3. This chain connects TRBV7-3 to TRBJ2-3; D remains unclear. The CDR3 spans 13 residues. CDR1 and CDR2 from the germline V gene are SGHTA and FQGTGA. V was clipped by 0 bases and J by 3 bases, with 4 bases between them. This CDR3 reads CASSLTGTDTQYF. The CDR3, as DNA: TGTGCCAGCAGCTTAACCGGTACAGATACGCAGTATTTT.

The chain combines TRBV7-9 with TRBJ1-4, with 7 bases matching TRBD1. This CDR3 comprises 15 residues. Per the germline V gene, CDR1 is SEHNR and CDR2 is FQNEAQ (reference sequence). Trimming removed 3 bases from V and 3 bases from J; junction bases left unmatched: 4. CDR3 protein: CASSFATGPNEKLFF. The CDR3 coding sequence is TGTGCCAGCAGCTTTGCGACAGGGCCTAATGAAAAACTGTTTTTT.

CDR3 in DNA: TGCGCCAGCAGCCAAGATGGCGGGGGGGCATTTAGATATACGCAGTATTTT. It translates to CASSQDGGGAFRYTQYF. V is TRBV4-3 and J is TRBJ2-3; 9 nucleotides agree with TRBD2. Germline trimming cut 0 bases from V and 7 bases from J; bases unmatched to any gene: 11. CDR1 is LGHNA and CDR2 is YSLEER in the germline V gene. The CDR3 is 17 amino acids.

The J gene is TRBJ2-1, the V gene TRBV7-5; the table's D call, TRBD2, was not checked against the DNA. TRBV7-5 is a pseudogene locus. There are 18 residues in the CDR3. The CDR3, as DNA: TGTGCCAGAAGCCGAACTACTAGCGGGGGCCCCCTCAGCGATGAGCAGTTCTTC. Protein product: CARSRTTSGGPLSDEQFF.

The chain is built from TRBV28 and TRBJ2-7; 9 bases align to TRBD1. The germline V gene encodes CDR1 MDHEN and CDR2 SYDVKM. V dropped 6 bases and J dropped 12; count of bases not matched to a gene: 15. The CDR3 has 14 residues. The CDR3 DNA follows: TGTGCCAGCAGAGCCGGGACAGGGATGATCCAGAGGTACTTC. Translated, it gives CASRAGTGMIQRYF.

This clone was seen more than once but under ten times. This chain joins TRBV7-2 and TRBJ1-2; D perhaps matches TRBD1 (6 bases). The V and J ends lost 5 bases and 8 bases respectively, with 18 bases between them. The CDR3 covers 14 residues. CDR1 is SGHTA and CDR2 is FQGNSA in the germline V gene. In DNA, the CDR3 is TGTGCCAGCAGCCTAACTGGGGGCGGCCTAGGCTACACCTTC. Amino acid sequence: CASSLTGGGLGYTF.

The V call is TRBV5-1, the J call TRBJ2-7; 8 bases map to TRBD2. After removal of 0 bases from V and 2 bases from J, the junction contained 7 bases not matched to a gene. The germline gives CDR1 SGHRS, CDR2 YFSETQ. The CDR3 is made up of 16 amino acids. CDR3 DNA: TGCGCCAGCAGCTTGGTCTTTGCTAGCGGGCCCTACGAGCAGTACTTC. Its protein is CASSLVFASGPYEQYF.

The chain employs TRBV19 and TRBJ2-3; TRBD1 aligns across 7 bases. This CDR3 spans 15 amino acids. Germline-derived CDR1 and CDR2 are LNHDA and SQIVND (reference sequence). V shed 3 bases, J shed 3 bases, and the junction held 6 bases outside the gene matches. The CDR3 spells CASSIQAGGTDTQYF. The CDR3 DNA sequence: TGTGCCAGTAGTATTCAGGCAGGGGGTACAGATACGCAGTATTTT. Using reference TRBV19 and TRBJ2-3 for the parts outside the CDR3, the full variable domain is DGGITQSPKYLFRKEGQNVTLSCEQNLNHDAMYWYRQDPGQGLRLIYYSQIVNDFQKGDIAEGYSVSREKKESFPLTVTSAQKNPTAFYLCASSIQAGGTDTQYFGPGTRLTVL.

The chain is built from TRBV29-1 and TRBJ2-7, with 10 bases fitting TRBD1. CDR1 and CDR2 (germline): SQVTM, ANQGSEA. CDR3 length: 13 residues. J was trimmed by 4 bases and V by 6 bases; bases with no gene match: 6. The CDR3 loop reads CSVGPGQGYEQYF. CDR3 DNA: TGCAGCGTGGGGCCGGGACAGGGGTACGAGCAGTACTTC.

The V gene is TRBV6-1, the J gene TRBJ2-1; 8 bases align to TRBD2. The length of the CDR3 is 14 residues. Germline loops: CDR1 MNHNS, CDR2 SASEGT. With 8 bases clipped from V and 4 bases from J, the junction kept 7 bases outside the gene matches. The CDR3 bases are TGTGCCAGCTATCGGACGGGGGGGTACAATGAGCAGTTCTTC. This encodes CASYRTGGYNEQFF.

The chain employs TRBV30 and TRBJ2-7; the D call may be TRBD1 or TRBD2 (6 bases each). Trimming removed 0 bases from V and 5 bases from J, with 20 bases in between. The germline gives CDR1 GTSNPN, CDR2 SVGIG (reference sequence). The CDR3 spans 16 residues. The CDR3 sequence: CAWSVFGGTSRHEQYF. The CDR3 DNA is TGTGCCTGGAGTGTATTTGGAGGGACATCTAGGCACGAGCAGTACTTC.

The genes are TRBV10-3 and TRBJ2-5, with 9 bases that match TRBD1. The CDR3 is made up of 19 amino acids. Trimming at V came to 3 bases and at J to 4 bases, leaving 18 bases not matched to a gene. The germline V gene encodes CDR1 ENHRY and CDR2 SYGVKD. The DNA for the CDR3 is TGTGCCATCAGTGATTCTGGGACAGGGCGACGAACCCTTCCAGAGACCCAGTACTTC. Amino acid sequence: CAISDSGTGRRTLPETQYF.

V is TRBV6-5 and J is TRBJ2-2; the match to TRBD1 covers 7 bases. Germline-derived CDR1 and CDR2 are MNHEY and SVGAGI. J lost 0 bases, V lost 4 bases, and 2 bases had no gene match. CDR3 size: 15 residues. This CDR3 reads CASSWDSANTGELFF. The CDR3 bases are TGTGCCAGCAGTTGGGACAGCGCGAACACCGGGGAGCTGTTTTTT.

In regard to this clone: This is likely a read error, given that the CDR3 carries no conserved phenylalanine or tryptophan at its end. The V call is TRBV5-1, the J call TRBJ1-3, with 7 bases that match TRBD1. Germline V gene sequence: CDR1 SGHRS, CDR2 YFSETQ. This CDR3 is built from 14 residues. J gave up 4 bases and V 4 bases, and 5 bases lay outside the gene matches. The CDR3 is CASSRMDRGNTIYL. The DNA of the CDR3 is TGCGCCAGCAGCAGAATGGACAGGGGAAACACCATATATCTT.

The chain links TRBV30 to TRBJ1-2, with D perhaps TRBD1 (6 bases). V gave up 3 bases and J gave up 8 bases, with 16 bases separating them. The germline CDR1 and CDR2 sequences are GTSNPN and SVGIG (reference sequence). This CDR3 comprises 13 residues. In nucleotides, the CDR3 is TGTGCCTGGAGCGGGGACTGGAGGGGGGGCTACACCTTC. This codes for CAWSGDWRGGYTF.

The rearrangement uses TRBV5-1 and TRBJ1-1; 7 bases line up with TRBD1. Germline V gives CDR1 SGHRS, CDR2 YFSETQ. Trimming took 4 bases from V and 6 from J; bases not matched to a gene: 9. The CDR3 has 14 amino acids. CDR3: CASSGQGGRAEAFF. CDR3 nucleotides: TGCGCCAGCAGCGGCCAGGGGGGAAGGGCTGAAGCTTTCTTT.

CDR3 nucleotide sequence: TGTGCCAGCAGTTTATCGCGGGGGGGAGCCGGGGAGCTGTTTTTT. Protein product: CASSLSRGGAGELFF. The chain is built from TRBV28 and TRBJ2-2; 9 nucleotides line up with TRBD2. The CDR3 is 15 residues long. J was trimmed by 6 bases and V by 1 base; bases with no gene match: 3. CDR1 and CDR2 from the germline V gene are MDHEN and SYDVKM. Together with reference TRBV28 and TRBJ2-2, the CDR3 gives the full variable domain: DVKVTQSSRYLVKRTGEKVFLECVQDMDHENMFWYRQDPGLGLRLIYFSYDVKMKEKGDIPEGYSVSREKKERFSLILESASTNQTSMYLCASSLSRGGAGELFFGEGSRLTVL.

The V call is TRBV6-4, the J call TRBJ2-1; the D gene is possibly TRBD2 (6 bases). Between the trimmed V and J ends, which lost 3 bases and 6 bases, there was a span of 15 bases. The CDR3 spans 15 residues. CDR1 is MRHNA and CDR2 is SNTAGT in the germline V gene. In DNA form, the CDR3 reads TGTGCCAGCAGTGATAACCTTGGGACTCCCAATGAGCAGTTCTTC. It encodes CASSDNLGTPNEQFF.